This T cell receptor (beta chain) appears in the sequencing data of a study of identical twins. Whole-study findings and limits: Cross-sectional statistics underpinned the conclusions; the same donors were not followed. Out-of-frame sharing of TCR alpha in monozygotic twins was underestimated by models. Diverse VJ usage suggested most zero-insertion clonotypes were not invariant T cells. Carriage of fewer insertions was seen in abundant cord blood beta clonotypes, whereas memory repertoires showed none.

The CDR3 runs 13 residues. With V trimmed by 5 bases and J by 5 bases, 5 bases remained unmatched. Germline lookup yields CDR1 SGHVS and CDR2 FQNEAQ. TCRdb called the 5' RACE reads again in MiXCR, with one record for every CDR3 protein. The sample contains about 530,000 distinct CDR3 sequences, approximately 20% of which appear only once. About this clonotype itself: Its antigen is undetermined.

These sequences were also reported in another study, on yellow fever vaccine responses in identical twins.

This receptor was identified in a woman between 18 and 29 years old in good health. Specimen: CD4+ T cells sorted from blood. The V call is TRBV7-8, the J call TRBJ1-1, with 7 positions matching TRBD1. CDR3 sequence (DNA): TGTGCCAGCAGCGAGGGGGCGAGTACTGAAGCTTTCTTT. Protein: CASSEGASTEAFF.